This TCR beta chain stems from a study of blood T cell repertoires in COVID-19 (dated by TCRdb to 2020 to 2022). General notes on the study: Collaborator samples came from the United States, Italy and Spain and covered acute and convalescent phases of COVID-19. Samples came from the ongoing ImmuneRACE study (first 160 participants) plus 1,254 subjects from 6 global collaborators. Subjects who had been exposed to COVID-19, were actively infected with it, or had recovered from it provided the deeply sampled blood TCRbeta repertoires that made up the dataset. HLA class I and class II types, where available, came from metadata supplied by the sample provider rather than from assay-based typing. The material from the prospective study consisted of cDNA or gDNA derived from T cells, B-cell-depleted T cells, or PBMCs. The sample metadata nearly always contained a de-identified subject ID, COVID-19 status, age in years and sex. The repertoires were released in a freely available public database meant as a resource for research on the immune response to SARS-CoV-2.

Study-wide conclusions, independent of this receptor: Clinical and demographic metadata were provided uncurated, with the amount varying by source and participant.

Collaborating institutions collected whole blood in K2EDTA tubes following their own protocols. Collaborator samples were shipped for TCRbeta analysis as frozen whole blood, isolated PBMCs, or DNA extracted from either sample type. The immunoSEQ Assay, a bias-controlled multiplex PCR, was used to amplify TCRbeta CDR3 regions from genomic DNA. The paper's data handling went like this. The number of nucleated cells in each sample was estimated by amplification of reference gene primers within the assay. To quantify the absolute abundance of each unique TCRbeta CDR3 rearrangement, sequence reads were collapsed and filtered. For each sample, productive Simpson clonality was calculated by taking the square root of Simpson's diversity index across productive rearrangements. TCRdb holds this immuneACCESS table with in-frame rearrangements only. Some clones are missing; in checked studies, unresolved V genes explain under half, and the rest has no known cause. V and J calls and clone size are copied from that table; D and trimming were computed from the DNA. This sample lists approximately 210,000 clones; roughly 78% were detected once. Less than 15% of the sample is in the top ten clones.

This clone appeared a single time. This receptor's antigen is unknown. Base qualities are not provided; no much larger clone lies one nucleotide away. The source of this sequence is a woman in her thirties or forties with acute or convalescent COVID-19. Sequenced: peripheral blood.

The base sequence is TGTGCCAGCAGCTTAGCTGTGTCAGGGGTGGGAAACACCATATATTTT. Its amino acids are CASSLAVSGVGNTIYF. Rearrangement joined TRBV13 to TRBJ1-3, and the D gene may be TRBD1, 6 bases matching. The germline V gene (reference sequence) yields PRHDT for CDR1 and FYEKMQ for CDR2. The junction shows trimming of 1 base on V and 4 bases on J, plus 14 bases between the germline ends. Counted from cysteine to phenylalanine, this CDR3 has 16 amino acids. Left in the record is the CDR3 DNA by itself, 48 bases read in frame from the first base.